These 17 T cell receptor beta chains were sequenced from one sample in a study of T cell responses to AZD1222 COVID-19 vaccine. Profiling relied on immunoSEQ multiplex PCR, and the TCRdb table lists in-frame clones only, not all of them. This sample has roughly 98,000 clones, with around 90% found just once. This specimen was peripheral blood, taken on day 0 of AZD1222 vaccination. These receptors were taken from an adult in good health.

The CDR3, as DNA: TGTGCCAGCAGCCACCAACAGGGGGCGCGCGGCTACACCTTC. As protein: CASSHQQGARGYTF. The chain carries TRBV7-2 and TRBJ1-2, with 9 bases that match TRBD1. The germline V gene has CDR1 SGHTA and CDR2 FQGNSA. J was trimmed by 8 bases and V by 5 bases; bases with no gene match: 9. This CDR3 region has 14 residues.

V gene TRBV28 combines with J gene TRBJ2-7; D is unclear. The V gene lost 7 bases and the J gene lost 3 bases, with 13 bases spanning the gap. Germline CDR1 MDHEN, CDR2 SYDVKM. This CDR3 region has 13 residues. The CDR3 coding sequence is TGTGCCAGCACCCCTGGCGGTAACTACGAGCAGTACTTC. Translation gives CASTPGGNYEQYF.

V is TRBV5-1 and J is TRBJ2-1; 13 bases map to TRBD2. The CDR3 length is 14 residues. CDR1 SGHRS and CDR2 YFSETQ come from the germline V gene. J was trimmed by 9 bases and V by 3 bases; bases with no gene match: 3. CDR3 sequence: CASSYRTSGSEQFF. The DNA for the CDR3 is TGCGCCAGCAGCTACAGGACTAGCGGGAGTGAGCAGTTCTTC.

As DNA, the CDR3 is TGCGCCAGCAGCTTGGGACCGTTAGTTGCAACTAATGAAAAACTGTTTTTT. Protein product: CASSLGPLVATNEKLFF. V usage is TRBV5-1 and J usage is TRBJ1-4; D gene ambiguous. Trimming removed 0 bases at V and 0 bases at J, with 12 bases between. Germline loops: CDR1 SGHRS, CDR2 YFSETQ. The CDR3 is made up of 17 amino acids.

The chain recombines TRBV19 with TRBJ1-6; D remains ambiguous. This CDR3 has 12 amino acids. Between the trimmed V and J ends, which lost 5 bases and 10 bases, there was a span of 9 bases. Germline V lookup: CDR1 LNHDA, CDR2 SQIVND (reference sequence). The CDR3 region is CASSYGRSPLHF. The CDR3, as DNA: TGTGCCAGTAGTTACGGACGGTCACCCCTCCACTTT.

The chain uses TRBV3-1 (or the pseudogene TRBV3-2) and TRBJ1-3, with TRBD1 as a possible D gene (6 bases). Germline values: CDR1 LGHDT, CDR2 YNNKEL (reference sequence). V lost 1 base, J lost 9 bases, and 16 bases lay in between. This CDR3 has 15 residues. CDR3 residues: CASSQVVAGARTIYF. The CDR3 nucleotides are TGTGCCAGCAGCCAAGTGGTTGCGGGGGCCCGCACCATATATTTT.

The rearrangement links TRBV7-2 to TRBJ2-3; weak D call: TRBD2 (6 bases). The CDR3 length is 16 residues. V was trimmed by 5 bases and J by 4 bases, leaving 19 bases between them. Germline V gene data show CDR1 as SGHTA and CDR2 as FQGNSA. CDR3 loop: CASSQVGAGLADTQYF. Here the CDR3 DNA reads TGTGCCAGCAGCCAGGTGGGCGCGGGACTGGCAGATACGCAGTATTTT.

The J gene is TRBJ2-4, the V gene TRBV5-1; TRBD2 is a possible D gene (5 bases). The CDR3 spans 15 residues. Germline CDR1 SGHRS, CDR2 YFSETQ. V was cut by 4 bases and J by 4 bases, with 15 bases left in between. The CDR3 DNA follows: TGCGCCAGCAGCCCATCTAGCCCAGCGAAAAACATTCAGTACTTC. It is translated as CASSPSSPAKNIQYF.

The chain employs TRBV6-1 and TRBJ1-2, with D possibly being TRBD1 (5 bases). CDR1 and CDR2 from the germline V gene are MNHNS and SASEGT. CDR3 length: 14 amino acids. V was trimmed by 0 bases and J by 4 bases, leaving 9 bases between them. The CDR3 sequence: CASSEAEGIYGYTF. As DNA, the CDR3 is TGTGCCAGCAGTGAAGCAGAGGGGATCTATGGCTACACCTTC.

The CDR3 spells CASSYGGADTQYF. The CDR3 DNA reads as TGTGCCAGCAGTTACGGGGGGGCAGATACGCAGTATTTT. The chain has TRBV2 and TRBJ2-3, with 8 bases identical to TRBD2. Germline assignment: CDR1 SNHLY and CDR2 FYNNEI. With V trimmed by 5 bases and J by 4 bases, 2 bases remained unmatched. This CDR3 has 13 residues.

V usage is TRBV29-1 and J usage is TRBJ2-1; TRBD2 matches 12 bases. The CDR3 extends over 15 amino acids. Germline V CDR1 and CDR2: SQVTM, ANQGSEA. V lost 6 bases, J lost 3 bases, and 6 bases stayed unmatched. The CDR3 spells CSVDGLAGRYNEQFF. CDR3 DNA sequence: TGCAGCGTGGACGGACTAGCGGGGCGCTACAATGAGCAGTTCTTC.

The V gene is TRBV12-3 or TRBV12-4, the J gene TRBJ1-1; D not certain. The CDR3 consists of 13 residues. V lost 3 bases to trimming and J lost 1 base, with 6 bases between them. The CDR3 sequence is CASSLRGNTEAFF. For the CDR3, the DNA is TGTGCCAGCAGTTTGCGAGGGAACACTGAAGCTTTCTTT.

The chain recombines TRBV10-3 with TRBJ1-1; 10 bases map to TRBD1. This CDR3 has 15 residues. Germline lookup yields CDR1 ENHRY and CDR2 SYGVKD. J gave up 10 bases and V 5 bases, and 13 bases lay outside the gene matches. CDR3 in amino acids: CAISPSTGGDVRAFF. The CDR3 nucleotides are TGTGCCATCAGTCCTTCGACAGGGGGCGACGTGAGAGCTTTCTTT.

J is TRBJ1-4 and V is TRBV4-2; no clear D gene. The germline gives CDR1 LGHNA, CDR2 YNFKEQ. The CDR3 consists of 14 residues. Trimming stripped 4 bases from V and 7 bases from J, with 13 bases between. Here the CDR3 DNA reads TGTGCCAGCAGCCGGTTAACCGCTGGTGAAAAACTGTTTTTT. Translation: CASSRLTAGEKLFF.

This sequence joins TRBV11-2 and TRBJ2-1, with TRBD2 matching 8 bases. This CDR3 region has 15 residues. Unmatched junction bases numbered 9, after V lost 5 bases and J lost 6 bases. Germline loops: CDR1 SGHAT, CDR2 FQNNGV. CDR3 nucleotides: TGTGCCAGCAGCGATCGGGGGGGAAGGATCAATGAGCAGTTCTTC. It codes for CASSDRGGRINEQFF.

This clone was observed once. This chain links TRBV19 with TRBJ1-6; TRBD1 matches at 9 bases. V shed 5 bases, J shed 6 bases, and the junction held 8 bases outside the gene matches. This CDR3 has 16 residues. The germline CDR1 and CDR2 sequences are LNHDA and SQIVND (reference sequence). CDR3: CASSPQPGQGNSPLHF. The CDR3 DNA is TGTGCCAGTAGTCCGCAACCGGGACAGGGTAATTCACCCCTCCACTTT.

This clone was recorded once. The J gene is TRBJ1-5, the V gene TRBV20-1; 9 bases map to TRBD1. The CDR3 runs 16 residues. Germline trimming cut 3 bases from V and 3 bases from J; bases unmatched to any gene: 9. CDR1 and CDR2 (germline): DFQATT, SNEGSKA (reference sequence). The CDR3 nucleotides read TGCAGTGCTAGTGTGACAGGGGGGGCCCACAATCAGCCCCAGCATTTT. Translating it yields CSASVTGGAHNQPQHF.